A selection of T cell receptor beta chains follows, all from one sample in a study of early T cells in non-severe SARS-CoV-2 infection. TCRdb re-analysed the 5' RACE reads in MiXCR, keeping a single row per CDR3 protein. Here the sample spans more than 20,000 distinct CDR3 sequences, around 5% being singletons. Material: whole blood. These receptor sequences come from an adult who was a healthcare worker with PCR-confirmed SARS-CoV-2 infection or an uninfected control (not recorded which). Both conserved end residues are part of each CDR3. D genes are given only for firm matches. For some rows the clone size is stated as once, few or many, or as a class when expanded; others skip it.

d_gene,v_gene,j_gene,abundance,CDR3aa,CDR3nt
.,TRBV6-2/TRBV6-3,TRBJ1-5,.,CASSYSWEVAQHF,TGTGCCAGCAGTTACTCTTGGGAAGTGGCCCAGCATTTT
.,TRBV20-1,TRBJ1-1,medium-sized,CSASGLRETARDAFF,TGCAGTGCTAGTGGGCTCCGGGAGACAGCGAGGGATGCTTTCTTT
.,TRBV18,TRBJ2-6,.,CASSPRDSGANVLTF,TGTGCCAGCTCACCACGGGACTCTGGGGCCAACGTCCTGACTTTC
TRBD2,TRBV29-1,TRBJ2-1,few,CSVATGGLSEQFF,TGCAGCGTTGCGACGGGAGGGTTATCTGAGCAGTTCTTC
.,TRBV27,TRBJ2-2,many,CASSFRKGNTGELFF,TGTGCCAGCAGTTTTCGAAAGGGGAACACCGGGGAGCTGTTTTTT
.,TRBV5-1,TRBJ2-2,medium-sized,CASTYRTLDTGELFF,TGCGCCAGCACCTATCGGACATTGGACACCGGGGAGCTGTTTTTT
.,TRBV15,TRBJ2-1,few,CATSRDRWSTSYNEQFF,TGTGCCACCAGCAGAGATCGTTGGTCGACATCCTACAATGAGCAGTTCTTC
TRBD2,TRBV7-6,TRBJ2-3,.,CASSPTSAPSTDTQYF,TGTGCCAGCAGCCCGACTAGCGCGCCTAGCACAGATACGCAGTATTTT
.,TRBV6-6,TRBJ1-5,many,CASSYPREGQPQHF,TGTGCCAGCAGTTACCCAAGGGAGGGTCAGCCCCAGCATTTT
.,TRBV5-6,TRBJ2-2,many,CASSLVGANTGELFF,TGTGCCAGCAGCTTGGTCGGGGCGAACACCGGGGAGCTGTTTTTT
.,TRBV7-9,TRBJ2-7,.,CASSQGGLAGTRSYEQYF,TGTGCCAGCAGCCAGGGGGGGCTAGCGGGTACCCGCTCCTACGAGCAGTACTTC
TRBD2,TRBV12-3/TRBV12-4,TRBJ2-2,many,CASTPQKGLAGGLNTGELFF,TGTGCCAGCACACCTCAAAAGGGACTAGCGGGAGGGCTCAACACCGGGGAGCTGTTTTTT
TRBD1,TRBV6-5,TRBJ2-3,many,CASSPYTTRQGEVSTDTQYF,TGTGCCAGCAGCCCTTACACGACCCGACAGGGGGAGGTTAGCACAGATACGCAGTATTTT
TRBD2,TRBV28,TRBJ2-3,many,CASILAGRDTQYF,TGTGCCAGCATACTAGCGGGAAGAGATACGCAGTATTTT
TRBD2,TRBV7-2,TRBJ2-1,medium-sized,CASSLGTSGRNEQFF,TGTGCCAGCAGCTTAGGGACTAGCGGGAGGAATGAGCAGTTCTTC
TRBD1,TRBV6-2/TRBV6-3,TRBJ2-2,many,CASREHRGRNTGELFF,TGTGCCAGCAGAGAACACAGGGGCCGGAACACCGGGGAGCTGTTTTTT
.,TRBV6-5,TRBJ2-7,many,CASSSGREWNEQYF,TGTGCCAGCAGTTCGGGCAGGGAATGGAACGAGCAGTACTTC
.,TRBV11-3,TRBJ2-2,many,CASSLVRPANTGELFF,TGTGCCAGCAGCTTAGTTAGACCTGCGAACACCGGGGAGCTGTTTTTT
.,TRBV6-4,TRBJ2-1,many,CASSDLDNNEQFF,TGTGCCAGCAGTGACTTGGACAACAATGAGCAGTTCTTC
.,TRBV29-1,TRBJ2-2,few,CSVGGQGNRELFF,TGCAGCGTTGGGGGCCAGGGGAACCGGGAGCTGTTTTTT
TRBD1,TRBV5-1,TRBJ2-3,.,CASSSWDRDTDTQYF,TGCGCCAGCAGCTCCTGGGACAGGGACACAGATACGCAGTATTTT
TRBD2,TRBV18,TRBJ2-4,.,CASSPPLAGGLDIQYF,TGTGCCAGCTCACCACCCCTAGCGGGAGGATTAGACATTCAGTACTTC
TRBD2,TRBV7-9,TRBJ2-3,many,CASTYTGGSTDTQYF,TGTGCCAGCACGTATACGGGAGGGAGCACAGATACGCAGTATTTT
TRBD1,TRBV11-2,TRBJ2-1,many,CASRPPGQTHNEQFF,TGTGCCAGCAGACCCCCGGGACAGACCCACAATGAGCAGTTCTTC
.,TRBV9,TRBJ2-1,many,CASSVSGTYNEQFF,TGTGCCAGCAGCGTTTCCGGAACCTACAATGAGCAGTTCTTC
.,TRBV6-5,TRBJ2-5,many,CASSYSDWHQETQYF,TGTGCCAGCAGTTACTCCGACTGGCACCAAGAGACCCAGTACTTC
.,TRBV3-1,TRBJ2-3,few,CASSQGTHRTDTQYF,TGTGCCAGCAGCCAAGGGACTCATCGGACAGATACGCAGTATTTT
TRBD2,TRBV2,TRBJ2-1,many,CASSEGTSDYNEQFF,TGTGCCAGCAGTGAAGGGACTAGCGACTACAATGAGCAGTTCTTC
.,TRBV7-2,TRBJ2-1,few,CASSATAYNEQFF,TGTGCCAGCAGCGCGACAGCCTACAATGAGCAGTTCTTC
.,TRBV24-1,TRBJ2-1,.,CATSEGGSSYNEQFF,TGTGCCACCAGTGAAGGTGGTAGCTCCTACAATGAGCAGTTCTTC
TRBD1,TRBV28,TRBJ1-1,.,CASSPGQMNTEAFF,TGTGCCAGCAGTCCGGGACAGATGAACACTGAAGCTTTCTTT
.,TRBV20-1,TRBJ2-3,few,CSALVRSTDTQYF,TGCAGTGCTCTCGTAAGAAGCACAGATACGCAGTATTTT
.,TRBV12-3/TRBV12-4,TRBJ1-3,many,CATKRSPGNTIYF,TGTGCCACGAAGAGGTCCCCTGGAAACACCATATATTTT
TRBD2,TRBV7-2,TRBJ2-3,many,CASSLGGLAGYTDTQYF,TGTGCCAGCAGCTTAGGCGGACTAGCGGGGTACACAGATACGCAGTATTTT
TRBD2,TRBV4-3,TRBJ2-7,medium-sized,CASSHRLAGAGDEQYF,TGCGCCAGCAGCCACAGACTAGCGGGAGCGGGTGACGAGCAGTACTTC
.,TRBV12-3/TRBV12-4,TRBJ1-2,.,CASSLEGRNYGYTF,TGTGCCAGCAGTTTAGAGGGGCGGAACTATGGCTACACCTTC
TRBD2,TRBV20-1,TRBJ2-1,many,CSASQGSGSLKQFF,TGCAGTGCTAGTCAGGGTAGCGGGAGTCTTAAGCAGTTCTTC
TRBD2,TRBV7-3,TRBJ2-3,few,CASSAVGTSGGDTQYF,TGTGCCAGCAGCGCCGTCGGGACTAGCGGGGGGGATACGCAGTATTTT
.,TRBV10-3,TRBJ1-2,few,CAISGGTYYTGYTF,TGTGCCATCAGTGGGGGAACCTACTACACGGGCTACACCTTC
.,TRBV28,TRBJ1-2,many,CASSFPPGSSNGYTF,TGTGCCAGCAGTTTCCCCCCAGGGAGTTCGAACGGCTACACCTTC
.,TRBV19,TRBJ2-2,few,CASSRDTTGELFF,TGTGCCAGCAGCAGGGATACCACCGGGGAGCTGTTTTTT